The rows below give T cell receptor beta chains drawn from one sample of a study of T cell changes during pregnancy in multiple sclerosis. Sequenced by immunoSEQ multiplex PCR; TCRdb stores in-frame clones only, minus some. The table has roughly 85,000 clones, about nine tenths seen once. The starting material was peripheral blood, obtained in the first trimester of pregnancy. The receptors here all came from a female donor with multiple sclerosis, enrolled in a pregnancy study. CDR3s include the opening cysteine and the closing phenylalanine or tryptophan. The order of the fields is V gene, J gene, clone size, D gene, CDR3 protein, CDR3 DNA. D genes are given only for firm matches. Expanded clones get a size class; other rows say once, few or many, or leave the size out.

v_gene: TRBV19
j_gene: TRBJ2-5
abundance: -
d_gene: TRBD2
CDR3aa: CASSIVLSGSTETQYF
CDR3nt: TGTGCCAGTAGTATAGTCCTTAGCGGGAGTACTGAGACCCAGTACTTC

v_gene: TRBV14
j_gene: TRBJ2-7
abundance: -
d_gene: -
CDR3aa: CASSPTDDWEQYF
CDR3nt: TGTGCCAGCAGCCCGACAGACGATTGGGAGCAGTACTTC

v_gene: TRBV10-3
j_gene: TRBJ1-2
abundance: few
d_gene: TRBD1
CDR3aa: CAISETGGEGGYTF
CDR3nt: TGTGCCATCAGTGAGACAGGGGGCGAGGGTGGCTACACCTTC

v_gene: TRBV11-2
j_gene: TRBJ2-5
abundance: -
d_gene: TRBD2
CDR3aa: CASSRGTSGGLVETQYF
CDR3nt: TGTGCCAGCAGCCGTGGGACTAGCGGGGGGCTCGTTGAGACCCAGTACTTC

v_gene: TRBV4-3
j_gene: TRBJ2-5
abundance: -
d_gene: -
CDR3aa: CASSQDSEGWETQYF
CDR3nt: TGCGCCAGCAGCCAAGATTCGGAGGGTTGGGAGACCCAGTACTTC

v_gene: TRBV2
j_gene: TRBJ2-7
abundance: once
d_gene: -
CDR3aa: CASSQDYEQYF
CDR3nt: TGTGCCAGCAGCCAGGACTACGAGCAGTACTTC

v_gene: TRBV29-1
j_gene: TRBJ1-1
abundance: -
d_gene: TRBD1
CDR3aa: CSVATGGDTEAFF
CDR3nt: TGCAGCGTCGCAACAGGGGGGGACACTGAAGCTTTCTTT

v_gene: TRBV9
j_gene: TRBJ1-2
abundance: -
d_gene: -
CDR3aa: CASSVPGQPLFF
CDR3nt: TGTGCCAGCAGCGTCCCTGGACAGCCCCTCTTCTTC

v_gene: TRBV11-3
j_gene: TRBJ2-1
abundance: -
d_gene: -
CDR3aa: CASSLSSNEQFF
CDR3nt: TGTGCCAGCAGCTTGAGTTCGAATGAGCAGTTCTTC

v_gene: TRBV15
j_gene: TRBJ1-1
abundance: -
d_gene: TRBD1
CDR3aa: CATSPRTGLNTEAFF
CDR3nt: TGTGCCACCAGCCCCCGGACAGGCTTGAACACTGAAGCTTTCTTT

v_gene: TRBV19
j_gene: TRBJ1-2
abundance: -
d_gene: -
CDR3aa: CASSPEQVYYGYTF
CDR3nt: TGTGCCAGTAGCCCAGAACAGGTTTACTATGGCTACACCTTC

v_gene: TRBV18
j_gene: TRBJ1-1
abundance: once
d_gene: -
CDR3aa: CASSPPGREEAFF
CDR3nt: TGTGCCAGCTCACCACCGGGCAGGGAAGAAGCTTTCTTT

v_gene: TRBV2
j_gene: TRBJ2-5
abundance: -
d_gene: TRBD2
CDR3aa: CASSTSGVQETQYF
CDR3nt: TGTGCCAGCAGTACTAGCGGGGTCCAAGAGACCCAGTACTTC

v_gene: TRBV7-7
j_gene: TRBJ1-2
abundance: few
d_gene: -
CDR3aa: CASSLSRVNGYTF
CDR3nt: TGTGCCAGCAGCTTAAGCAGGGTTAATGGCTACACCTTC

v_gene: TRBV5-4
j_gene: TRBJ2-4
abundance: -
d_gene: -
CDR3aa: CASSLRDSLNIQYF
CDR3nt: TGTGCCAGCAGCTTGAGGGACTCCTTGAACATTCAGTACTTC

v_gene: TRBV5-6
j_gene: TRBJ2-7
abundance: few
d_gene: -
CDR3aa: CASSSGLSSQYF
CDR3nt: TGTGCCAGCAGCTCAGGGCTCTCGTCGCAGTACTTC

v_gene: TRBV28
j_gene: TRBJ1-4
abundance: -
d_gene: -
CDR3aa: CASESEGKTNEKLFF
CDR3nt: TGTGCCAGCGAGTCCGAGGGAAAAACTAATGAAAAACTGTTTTTT

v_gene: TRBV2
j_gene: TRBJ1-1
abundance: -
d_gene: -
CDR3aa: CASSKNRAGEGTEAFF
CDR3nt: TGTGCCAGCAGCAAAAACCGGGCAGGGGAAGGCACTGAAGCTTTCTTT

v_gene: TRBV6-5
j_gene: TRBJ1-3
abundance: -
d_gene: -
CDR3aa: CASSGQVSGNTIYF
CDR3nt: TGTGCCAGCAGCGGACAAGTCTCTGGAAACACCATATATTTT

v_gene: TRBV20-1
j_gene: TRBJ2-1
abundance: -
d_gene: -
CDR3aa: CSASRNEQFF
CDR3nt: TGCAGTGCTTCCCGCAATGAGCAGTTCTTC

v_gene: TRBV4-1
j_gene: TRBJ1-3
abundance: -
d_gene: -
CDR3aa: CASSQHLDSDSSGNTIYF
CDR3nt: TGCGCCAGCAGCCAACATCTTGACAGCGACTCCTCTGGAAACACCATATATTTT

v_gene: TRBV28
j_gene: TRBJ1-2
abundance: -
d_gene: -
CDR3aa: CASSRTGFYGYTF
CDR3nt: TGTGCCAGCAGTCGTACAGGTTTCTATGGCTACACCTTC

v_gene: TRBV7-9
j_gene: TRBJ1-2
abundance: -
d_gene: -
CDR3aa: CASSLGESLGYTF
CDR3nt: TGTGCCAGCAGCTTAGGGGAGAGTCTAGGCTACACCTTC

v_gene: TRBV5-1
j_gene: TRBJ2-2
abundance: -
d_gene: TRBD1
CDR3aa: CASSFGTGGTGELFF
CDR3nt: TGCGCCAGCAGCTTCGGGACAGGGGGCACCGGGGAGCTGTTTTTT

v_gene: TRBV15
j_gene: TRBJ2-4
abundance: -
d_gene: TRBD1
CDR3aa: CATSRGTGVAKNIQYF
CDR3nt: TGTGCCACCAGCAGAGGGACAGGGGTTGCCAAAAACATTCAGTACTTC

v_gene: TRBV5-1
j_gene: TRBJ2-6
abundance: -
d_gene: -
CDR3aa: CASSPGHSASGANVLTF
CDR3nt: TGCGCCAGCAGCCCGGGACATAGCGCCTCTGGGGCCAACGTCCTGACTTTC

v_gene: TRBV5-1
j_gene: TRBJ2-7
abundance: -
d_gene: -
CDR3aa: CASSLGLVGRNEQYF
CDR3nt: TGCGCCAGCAGCTTGGGACTAGTCGGCCGAAACGAGCAGTACTTC

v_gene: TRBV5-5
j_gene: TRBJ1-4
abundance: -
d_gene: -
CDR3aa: CASSLGRTATNEKLFF
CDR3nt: TGTGCCAGCAGCTTGGGCAGGACAGCAACTAATGAAAAACTGTTTTTT

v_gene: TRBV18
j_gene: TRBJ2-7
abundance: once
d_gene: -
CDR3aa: CASSPVQGYEQYF
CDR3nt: TGTGCCAGCTCACCAGTACAGGGTTACGAGCAGTACTTC

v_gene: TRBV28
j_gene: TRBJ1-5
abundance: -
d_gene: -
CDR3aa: CASSLAEGGRNQPQHF
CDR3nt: TGTGCCAGCAGTCTGGCGGAGGGCGGCCGAAATCAGCCCCAGCATTTT

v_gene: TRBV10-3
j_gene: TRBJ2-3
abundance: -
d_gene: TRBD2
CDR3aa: CAIKEGLADTSTDTQYF
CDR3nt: TGTGCCATCAAAGAGGGACTAGCGGATACTAGCACAGATACGCAGTATTTT

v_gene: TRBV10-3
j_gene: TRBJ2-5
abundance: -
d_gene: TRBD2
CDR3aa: CAARRTSEQETQYF
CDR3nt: TGTGCCGCCCGGAGGACTAGCGAACAAGAGACCCAGTACTTC

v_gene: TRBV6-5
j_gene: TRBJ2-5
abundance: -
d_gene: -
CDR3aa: CASRREYQETQYF
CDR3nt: TGTGCCAGCCGCCGAGAGTACCAAGAGACCCAGTACTTC

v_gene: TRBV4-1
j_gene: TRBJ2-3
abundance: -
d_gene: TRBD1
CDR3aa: CASSLGQGATDTQYF
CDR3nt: TGCGCCAGCAGCCTAGGACAGGGCGCCACAGATACGCAGTATTTT

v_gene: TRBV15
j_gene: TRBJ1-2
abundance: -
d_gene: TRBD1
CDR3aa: CATSSAGTGGRGYTF
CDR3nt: TGTGCCACCAGCAGTGCCGGGACAGGGGGTAGGGGCTACACCTTC

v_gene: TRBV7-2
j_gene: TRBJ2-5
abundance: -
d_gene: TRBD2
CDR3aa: CASSLRRGGRETQYF
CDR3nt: TGTGCCAGCAGCTTAAGGCGGGGGGGCCGAGAGACCCAGTACTTC

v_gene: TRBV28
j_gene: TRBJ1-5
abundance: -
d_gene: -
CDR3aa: CASETENSNQPQHF
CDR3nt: TGTGCCAGCGAAACAGAGAATAGCAATCAGCCCCAGCATTTT

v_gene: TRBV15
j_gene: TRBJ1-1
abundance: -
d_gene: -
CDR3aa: CATLSGGVPEAFF
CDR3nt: TGTGCCACCTTAAGCGGGGGAGTCCCTGAAGCTTTCTTT

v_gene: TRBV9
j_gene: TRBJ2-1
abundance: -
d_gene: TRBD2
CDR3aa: CASSELAGRSYNEQFF
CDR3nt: TGTGCCAGCAGCGAGCTAGCGGGACGATCCTACAATGAGCAGTTCTTC

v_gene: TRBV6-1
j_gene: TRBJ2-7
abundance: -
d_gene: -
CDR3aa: CASRIDSTRSYEQYF
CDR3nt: TGTGCCAGCAGAATAGACAGTACCCGCTCCTACGAGCAGTACTTC

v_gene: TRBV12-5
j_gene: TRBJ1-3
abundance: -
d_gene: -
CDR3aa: CASGLGQGNTIYF
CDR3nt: TGTGCTAGTGGTTTAGGACAGGGAAACACCATATATTTT

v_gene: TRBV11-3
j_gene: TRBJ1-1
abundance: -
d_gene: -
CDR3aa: CASSFRGGKDTEAFF
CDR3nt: TGTGCCAGCAGCTTTAGGGGGGGGAAGGACACTGAAGCTTTCTTT

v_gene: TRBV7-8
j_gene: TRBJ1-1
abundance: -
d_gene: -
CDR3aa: CASSHTGTEAFF
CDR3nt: TGTGCCAGCAGCCACACGGGGACTGAAGCTTTCTTT

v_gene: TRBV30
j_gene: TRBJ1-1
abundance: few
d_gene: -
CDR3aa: CATIVSQLNTEAFF
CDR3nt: TGTGCCACAATCGTTAGCCAGCTGAACACTGAAGCTTTCTTT

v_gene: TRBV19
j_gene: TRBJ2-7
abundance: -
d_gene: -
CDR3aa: CASSRVEGMSHEQYF
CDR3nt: TGTGCCAGTAGCCGGGTGGAGGGAATGAGTCACGAGCAGTACTTC

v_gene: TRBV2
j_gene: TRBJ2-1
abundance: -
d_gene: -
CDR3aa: CASSEIHGGYNEQFF
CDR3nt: TGTGCCAGCAGTGAAATCCACGGGGGATACAATGAGCAGTTCTTC

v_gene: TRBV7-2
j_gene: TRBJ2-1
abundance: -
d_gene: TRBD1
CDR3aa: CASSLGGTGSNEQFF
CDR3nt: TGTGCCAGCAGCTTAGGGGGGACAGGGTCCAATGAGCAGTTCTTC

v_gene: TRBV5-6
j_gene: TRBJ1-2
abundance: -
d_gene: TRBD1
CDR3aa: CASRPEDRGKYGYTF
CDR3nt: TGTGCCAGCAGGCCCGAGGACAGGGGAAAATATGGCTACACCTTC

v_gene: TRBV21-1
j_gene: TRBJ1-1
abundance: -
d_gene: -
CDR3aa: CASSKGNRGCEAFF
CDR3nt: TGTGCCAGCAGCAAAGGCAACAGGGGGTGTGAAGCTTTCTTT

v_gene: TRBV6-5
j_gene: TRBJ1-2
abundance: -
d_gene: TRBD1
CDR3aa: CASTKGAGFDGYTF
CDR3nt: TGTGCCAGCACCAAGGGGGCAGGTTTCGACGGCTACACCTTC

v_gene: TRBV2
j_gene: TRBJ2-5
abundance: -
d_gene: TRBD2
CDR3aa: CASSEALNAGGRETQYF
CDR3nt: TGTGCCAGCAGTGAAGCGCTTAACGCGGGGGGCAGAGAGACCCAGTACTTC

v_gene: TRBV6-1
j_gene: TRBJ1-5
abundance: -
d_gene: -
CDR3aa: CASSERQGRLSNQPQHF
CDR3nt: TGTGCCAGCAGTGAACGTCAGGGGCGTTTGAGTAATCAGCCCCAGCATTTT

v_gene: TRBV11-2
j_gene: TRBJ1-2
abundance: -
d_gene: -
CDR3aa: CASSPRLSYYGYTF
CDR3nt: TGTGCCAGCAGCCCGAGACTTTCGTACTATGGCTACACCTTC

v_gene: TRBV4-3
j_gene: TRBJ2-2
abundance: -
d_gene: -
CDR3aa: CASSQNPANTGELFF
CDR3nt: TGCGCCAGCAGCCAAAATCCCGCGAACACCGGGGAGCTGTTTTTT

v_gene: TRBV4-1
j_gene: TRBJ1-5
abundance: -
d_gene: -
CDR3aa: CASSRLPPGVTQPQHF
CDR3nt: TGCGCCAGCAGCCGACTCCCCCCTGGTGTTACTCAGCCCCAGCATTTT